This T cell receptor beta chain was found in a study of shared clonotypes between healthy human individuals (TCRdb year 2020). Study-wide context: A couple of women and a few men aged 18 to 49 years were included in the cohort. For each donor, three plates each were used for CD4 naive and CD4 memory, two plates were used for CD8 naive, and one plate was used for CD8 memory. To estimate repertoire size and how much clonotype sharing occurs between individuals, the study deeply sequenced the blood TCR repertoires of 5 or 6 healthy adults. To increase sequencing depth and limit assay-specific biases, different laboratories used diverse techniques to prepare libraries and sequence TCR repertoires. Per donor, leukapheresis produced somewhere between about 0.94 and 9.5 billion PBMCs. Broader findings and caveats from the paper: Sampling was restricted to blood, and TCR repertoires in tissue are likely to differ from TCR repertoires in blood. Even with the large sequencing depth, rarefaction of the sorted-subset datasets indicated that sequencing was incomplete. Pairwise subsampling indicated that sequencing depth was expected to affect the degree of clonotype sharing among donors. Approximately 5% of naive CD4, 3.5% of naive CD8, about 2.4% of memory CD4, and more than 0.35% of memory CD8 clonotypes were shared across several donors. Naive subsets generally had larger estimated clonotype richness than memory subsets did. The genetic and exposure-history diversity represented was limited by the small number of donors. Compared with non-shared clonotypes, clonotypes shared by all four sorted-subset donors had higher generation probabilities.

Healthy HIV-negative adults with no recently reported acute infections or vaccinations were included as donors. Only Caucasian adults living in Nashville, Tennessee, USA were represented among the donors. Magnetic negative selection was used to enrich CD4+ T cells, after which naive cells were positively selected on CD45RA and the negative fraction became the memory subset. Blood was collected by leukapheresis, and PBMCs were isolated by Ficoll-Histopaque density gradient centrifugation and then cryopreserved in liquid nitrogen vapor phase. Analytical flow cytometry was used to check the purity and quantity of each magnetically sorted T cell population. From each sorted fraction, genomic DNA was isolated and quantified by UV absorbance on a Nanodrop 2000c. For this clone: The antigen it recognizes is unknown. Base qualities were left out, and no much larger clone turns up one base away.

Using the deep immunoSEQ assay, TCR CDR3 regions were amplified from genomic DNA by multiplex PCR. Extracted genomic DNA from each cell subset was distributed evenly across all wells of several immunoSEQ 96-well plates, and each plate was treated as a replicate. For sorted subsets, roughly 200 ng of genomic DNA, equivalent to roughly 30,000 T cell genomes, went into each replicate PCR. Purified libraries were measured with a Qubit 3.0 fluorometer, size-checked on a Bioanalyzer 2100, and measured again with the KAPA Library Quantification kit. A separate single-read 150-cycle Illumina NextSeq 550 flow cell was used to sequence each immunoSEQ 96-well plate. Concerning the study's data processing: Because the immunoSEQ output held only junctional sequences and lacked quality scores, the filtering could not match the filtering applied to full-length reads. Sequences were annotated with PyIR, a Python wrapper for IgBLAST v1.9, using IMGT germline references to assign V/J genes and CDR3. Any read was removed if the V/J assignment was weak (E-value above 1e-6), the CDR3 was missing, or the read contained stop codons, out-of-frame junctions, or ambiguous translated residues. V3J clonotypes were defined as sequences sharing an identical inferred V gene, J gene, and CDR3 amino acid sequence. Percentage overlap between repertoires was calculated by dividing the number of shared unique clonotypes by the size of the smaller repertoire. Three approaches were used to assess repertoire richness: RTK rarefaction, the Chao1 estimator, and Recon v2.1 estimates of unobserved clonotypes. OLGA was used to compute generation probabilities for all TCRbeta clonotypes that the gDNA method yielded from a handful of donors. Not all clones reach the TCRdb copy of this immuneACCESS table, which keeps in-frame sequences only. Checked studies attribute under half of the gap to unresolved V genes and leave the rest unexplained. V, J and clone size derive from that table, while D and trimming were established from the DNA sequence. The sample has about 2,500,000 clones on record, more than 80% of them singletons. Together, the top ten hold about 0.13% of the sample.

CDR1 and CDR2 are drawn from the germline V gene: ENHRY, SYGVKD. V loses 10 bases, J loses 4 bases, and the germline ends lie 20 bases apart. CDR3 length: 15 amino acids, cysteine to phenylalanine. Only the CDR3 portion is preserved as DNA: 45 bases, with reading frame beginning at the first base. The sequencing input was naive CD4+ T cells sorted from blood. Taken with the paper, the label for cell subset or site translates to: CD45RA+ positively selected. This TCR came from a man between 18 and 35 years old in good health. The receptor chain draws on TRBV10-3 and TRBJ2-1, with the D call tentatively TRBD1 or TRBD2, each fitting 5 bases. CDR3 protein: CATRDDRGLYNEQFF. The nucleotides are TGTGCCACCCGTGACGATCGGGGCCTATACAATGAGCAGTTCTTC.